What follows are 20 T cell receptor beta chains derived from one specimen sequenced in a study of T cell responses to AZD1222 COVID-19 vaccine. TCRdb keeps only in-frame clones here, not all; method: immunoSEQ multiplex PCR. The data contain about 120,000 clones, about 90% of them seen just once; the ten biggest clones take up about 5.2%. This specimen consisted of peripheral blood, obtained on day 0 of AZD1222 vaccination. The source is an adult in good health.

The CDR3 protein is CASSEQATSSYEQYF. CDR3 bases: TGTGCCAGCAGTGAACAGGCCACATCGTCCTACGAGCAGTACTTC. The chain employs TRBV2 and TRBJ2-7; D remains ambiguous. The CDR3 runs to 15 residues. V was pared by 2 bases and J by 1 base, with 12 bases between. In germline, CDR1 is SNHLY, CDR2 FYNNEI.

The genes are TRBV6-6 and TRBJ2-7; 10 bases fit TRBD2. The length of the CDR3 is 16 residues. Germline V gene sequence: CDR1 MNHNY, CDR2 SVGAGI (reference sequence). V trimming: 0 bases; J trimming: 2 bases; junction bases outside the gene matches: 4. CDR3 region: CASSYSGTSVTYEQYF. In DNA form, the CDR3 reads TGTGCCAGCAGTTACTCCGGGACTAGCGTGACCTACGAGCAGTACTTC.

The V call is TRBV28, the J call TRBJ2-2; D gene ambiguous. This CDR3 spans 13 amino acids. CDR1 is MDHEN, CDR2 SYDVKM, per germline. Trimming cost V 7 bases and J 5 bases, with 11 bases left between them. CDR3: CASKLPGTGELFF. DNA of the CDR3: TGTGCCAGCAAGCTACCCGGGACCGGGGAGCTGTTTTTT.

The gene calls are TRBV11-3 and TRBJ1-1; D gene ambiguous. With 4 bases removed from V and 4 bases from J, the gap between germline ends came to 13 bases. Germline loops: CDR1 SGHNT, CDR2 YENEEA. The CDR3 consists of 14 residues. The CDR3 sequence is CASSYKSTGTEAFF. CDR3 bases: TGTGCCAGCAGCTATAAGTCGACGGGCACTGAAGCTTTCTTT.

The gene calls are TRBV12-5 and TRBJ1-5; possibly TRBD1 for D (6 bases). The CDR3 loop spans 14 amino acids. CDR1 is LGHNT and CDR2 is FRNRAP in the germline V gene. Trimming took 3 bases from V and 4 from J, leaving 10 bases between them. The CDR3 DNA reads as TGTGCTAGTGGTTTAGGGGGGGCGAATCAGCCCCAGCATTTT. Amino acids: CASGLGGANQPQHF.

The genes are TRBV5-1 and TRBJ1-2; D might be TRBD1 (6 bases). The V gene's germline CDR1 is SGHRS and CDR2 YFSETQ. The V end lost 1 base, the J end lost 3 bases, and 10 bases lay between the germline ends. The CDR3 length is 14 residues. For the CDR3, the DNA is TGCGCCAGCAGCTTGATAGGGGGGGACTATGGCTACACCTTC. This sequence encodes CASSLIGGDYGYTF.

The rearrangement uses TRBV18 and TRBJ2-5; possible D gene TRBD2, 5 bases. V lost 4 bases to trimming and J lost 5 bases, with 17 bases between them. Germline CDR1 is KGHSH and CDR2 is LQKENI. The CDR3 runs to 15 residues. The CDR3 DNA reads TGTGCCAGCTCACGCAGCTCTGGAGGTCGGGAGACCCAGTACTTC. Amino acid sequence: CASSRSSGGRETQYF.

This rearrangement joins TRBV7-2 to TRBJ1-3; D not certain. The germline V gene encodes CDR1 SGHTA and CDR2 FQGNSA. The CDR3 has 14 amino acids. Deletions cut 2 bases from V and 5 bases from J, with 10 bases between. The CDR3 here is CASSLPEERNTIYF. CDR3 coding DNA: TGTGCCAGCAGCTTACCGGAAGAGAGAAACACCATATATTTT.

In the case of this clone: One junction end disagrees with the germline gene, perhaps due to a read error. V usage is TRBV2 and J usage is TRBJ2-7; D remains unclear. This CDR3 comprises 10 residues. The germline CDR1 and CDR2 sequences are SNHLY and FYNNEI. The CDR3, as DNA: TGTGCCAGCAGTGAAGCGCTTGCGCACTTC. Translated, it gives CASSEALAHF.

This clone was counted between two and nine times. The V gene is TRBV5-8, the J gene TRBJ2-5; 8 bases map to TRBD1. The junction had 6 bases not matched to a gene; V was cut back by 4 bases and J by 1 base. The CDR3 runs 15 residues. Germline CDR1 and CDR2: SGHTS and YDEGEE. CDR3 sequence reads: CASSPQGQAQETQYF. In nucleotides, the CDR3 is TGTGCCAGCAGCCCCCAGGGACAGGCCCAAGAGACCCAGTACTTC.

The rearrangement joins TRBV14 to TRBJ2-1; no clear D. V was pared by 8 bases and J by 0 bases, with 14 bases between. CDR1 and CDR2 (germline): SGHDN, FVKESK. The CDR3 totals 15 residues. CDR3 region: CASSQLGSSYNEQFF. In DNA form, the CDR3 reads TGTGCCAGCTCACAATTGGGAAGCTCCTACAATGAGCAGTTCTTC.

The V gene is TRBV29-1, the J gene TRBJ2-3, with a tentative D call TRBD1 (6 bases). CDR1 is SQVTM and CDR2 is ANQGSEA in the germline V gene. This CDR3 is 13 amino acids long. Trimming stripped 6 bases from V and 2 bases from J, with 12 bases between. The CDR3 here is CSVGHGLTDTQYF. CDR3 in DNA: TGCAGCGTGGGACACGGACTCACAGATACGCAGTATTTT.

The chain combines TRBV2 with TRBJ2-1, with 14 bases identical to TRBD2. Trimming at V came to 8 bases and at J to 9 bases, leaving 12 bases not matched to a gene. This CDR3 comprises 16 residues. Per germline, CDR1 SNHLY and CDR2 FYNNEI. This chain's CDR3 is CASGAGTSGSRGEQFF. The CDR3 region has the DNA TGTGCCAGCGGGGCCGGGACTAGCGGGAGTCGCGGTGAGCAGTTCTTC.

The chain carries TRBV5-5 and TRBJ1-4; the D is unclear. Between the trimmed V and J ends, which lost 4 bases and 2 bases, there was a span of 12 bases. The CDR3 extends over 15 amino acids. Germline CDR1 reads SGHKS; CDR2 reads YYEKEE (reference sequence). CDR3 residues: CASSIGWATNEKLFF. CDR3 DNA sequence: TGTGCCAGCAGCATAGGGTGGGCCACTAATGAAAAACTGTTTTTT.

The V gene is TRBV5-1, the J gene TRBJ1-3, with D perhaps TRBD1 (5 bases). Germline CDR1 is SGHRS and CDR2 is YFSETQ. CDR3 length: 17 amino acids. Trimming pared 4 bases from V and 0 bases from J, leaving 17 bases between. CDR3: CASSGTPGLSSGNTIYF. Here the CDR3 DNA reads TGCGCCAGCAGCGGAACCCCGGGACTTTCCTCTGGAAACACCATATATTTT.

The DNA for the CDR3 is TGTGCCAGCAGCATGGGGGGAATGTTGACTGAAGCTTTCTTT. This gives the protein CASSMGGMLTEAFF. The chain couples TRBV6-5 to TRBJ1-1; perhaps TRBD1 as D (5 bases). The CDR3 is 14 residues long. The germline V gene has CDR1 MNHEY and CDR2 SVGAGI. Between the trimmed V and J ends, which lost 6 bases and 5 bases, there was a span of 16 bases.

This clone was detected only once. The chain couples TRBV2 to TRBJ1-3; 7 bases are a match to TRBD1. Germline V CDR1 and CDR2: SNHLY, FYNNEI. The V segment lost 5 bases and the J segment 6 bases; nucleotides outside the gene matches: 4. This CDR3 is built from 13 residues. The CDR3 nucleotides are TGTGCCAGCAGTCTGACAGGGTTAAACACCATATATTTT. This sequence encodes CASSLTGLNTIYF.

The chain combines TRBV5-1 with TRBJ2-5; unclear D gene. The germline gives CDR1 SGHRS, CDR2 YFSETQ. V was trimmed by 0 bases and J by 5 bases, leaving 11 bases between them. This CDR3 spans 14 amino acids. CDR3 protein: CASSLVQRAETQYF. The CDR3 DNA follows: TGCGCCAGCAGCTTGGTACAGCGAGCGGAGACCCAGTACTTC. Drawing the rest from reference TRBV5-1 and TRBJ2-5, the complete variable domain is KAGVTQTPRYLIKTRGQQVTLSCSPISGHRSVSWYQQTPGQGLQFLFEYFSETQRNKGNFPGRFSGRQFSNSRSEMNVSTLELGDSALYLCASSLVQRAETQYFGPGTRLLVL.

V gene TRBV12-3 or TRBV12-4 combines with J gene TRBJ2-2; D possibly corresponds to TRBD2 (5 bases). The CDR3 contains 13 residues. The V and J ends lost 6 bases and 4 bases respectively, with 9 bases between them. The CDR3 sequence is CASSGEFTGELFF. CDR3 coding DNA: TGTGCCAGCAGCGGGGAGTTCACCGGGGAGCTGTTTTTT.

The chain links TRBV3-1 (or the pseudogene TRBV3-2) to TRBJ2-1; perhaps TRBD2 as D (5 bases). The CDR3 is 13 residues long. CDR1 is LGHDT, CDR2 YNNKEL, per germline (reference sequence). The V end lost 4 bases, the J end lost 9 bases, and 13 bases lay between the germline ends. The CDR3 nucleotides read TGTGCCAGCAGCCGTATACTAGTTGGTGAGCAGTTCTTC. Translation: CASSRILVGEQFF.